The 12 T cell receptor beta chains below come from one sample, sequenced in a study of T-cell reconstitution after alpha-beta-depleted transplantation in children. The TCRbeta library incorporated unique molecular identifiers. TCRdb used MiXCR to reprocess the PCR reads, holding one entry per CDR3 protein. The sample consists of some 520,000 distinct CDR3 sequences, around a third of them appearing once. The source material was PBMCs from the stem cell graft donor, sampled from the stem cell graft. Every receptor here comes from a human donor who donated a stem cell graft to a child with aplastic anemia.

J is TRBJ2-1 and V is TRBV7-3; D is undetermined. Per the germline V gene, CDR1 is SGHTA and CDR2 is FQGTGA. The CDR3 totals 13 residues. The germline V and J ends were trimmed by 2 bases and 7 bases, with 9 bases remaining between them. The CDR3 here is CASSLDRVNEQFF. CDR3 DNA: TGTGCCAGCAGCTTAGACCGCGTGAATGAGCAGTTCTTC.

This clonotype showed up just a few times. This chain connects TRBV7-2 to TRBJ1-6; 7 nucleotides agree with TRBD1. Germline CDR1 and CDR2: SGHTA and FQGNSA. The V and J ends lost 5 bases and 19 bases, in that order; junction bases with no gene match: 14. This CDR3 comprises 13 residues. In nucleotides, the CDR3 is TGTGCCAGCAGCCGGATACAGGGGTCCCCGGGACACTTT. Translated, it gives CASSRIQGSPGHF.

This clonotype has a handful of counts. The rearrangement links TRBV7-2 to TRBJ2-1; 8 bases map to TRBD2. The CDR3 has 14 residues. Germline CDR1 reads SGHTA; CDR2 reads FQGNSA. Trimming at V came to 5 bases and at J to 4 bases, leaving 4 bases not matched to a gene. The CDR3: CASSPGGAYNEQFF. CDR3 DNA sequence: TGTGCCAGCAGCCCCGGGGGGGCGTACAATGAGCAGTTCTTC.

The chain is built from TRBV7-2 and TRBJ2-1, with 9 bases matching TRBD2. This CDR3 contains 16 residues. Per the germline V gene, CDR1 is SGHTA and CDR2 is FQGNSA. With 0 bases clipped from V and 3 bases from J, the junction kept 3 bases outside the gene matches. CDR3 amino acids: CASSLAVTSGYNEQFF. CDR3 coding DNA: TGTGCCAGCAGCTTAGCTGTGACTAGCGGCTACAATGAGCAGTTCTTC.

The sample holds a few counts of this clonotype. The V gene is TRBV6-5, the J gene TRBJ2-1; 13 bases fit TRBD2. V lost 3 bases to trimming and J lost 8 bases; unmatched junction nucleotides: 10. Germline CDR1 and CDR2: MNHEY and SVGAGI. The CDR3 totals 17 residues. Here the CDR3 DNA reads TGTGCCAGCAGTTATGGGGCCCGGACTAGCGGGAGATATGAGCAGTTCTTC. This encodes CASSYGARTSGRYEQFF.

V and J are TRBV28 and TRBJ2-1; 10 bases agree with TRBD2. The ends lost 5 bases at V and 4 bases at J; junction bases unmatched: 8. This CDR3 spans 16 amino acids. Per germline, CDR1 MDHEN and CDR2 SYDVKM. For the CDR3, the DNA is TGTGCCAGCAGTCCACTGTCAGCGGGAGGGTACAATGAGCAGTTCTTC. Protein: CASSPLSAGGYNEQFF.

The V gene is TRBV29-1, the J gene TRBJ2-1, with 8 bases aligning to TRBD1. Trimming took 3 bases from V and 2 from J; bases not matched to a gene: 6. Germline lookup yields CDR1 SQVTM and CDR2 ANQGSEA. CDR3 size: 15 residues. Here the CDR3 DNA reads TGCAGCGTTGATGGGACAGGCGTTCCCTACAATGAGCAGTTCTTC. As protein: CSVDGTGVPYNEQFF.

The sample holds a few counts of this clonotype. The chain employs TRBV12-3 or TRBV12-4 and TRBJ1-5; 8 bases match TRBD1. The CDR3 runs to 14 residues. The V gene end was trimmed by 5 bases and the J gene end by 5 bases; junction bases not matched to a gene: 5. The CDR3 is CASSTGTGHQPQHF. In nucleotides, the CDR3 is TGTGCCAGCAGTACCGGGACAGGTCATCAGCCCCAGCATTTT.

The DNA of the CDR3 is TGTGCCAGCAGTGGCTGGACAGGTGGACGTTCACCCCTCCACTTT. This codes for CASSGWTGGRSPLHF. This chain links TRBV6-1 with TRBJ1-6, with 7 bases identical to TRBD1. Germline V lookup: CDR1 MNHNS, CDR2 SASEGT. With 4 bases clipped from V and 9 bases from J, the junction kept 9 bases outside the gene matches. CDR3 length equals 15 residues.

This clonotype has only one observation. The chain uses TRBV5-4 and TRBJ2-1, with D possibly being TRBD1 (5 bases). Trimming stripped 3 bases from V and 10 bases from J, with 11 bases between. CDR3 length: 12 amino acids. Germline assignment: CDR1 SGHNT and CDR2 YYREEE (reference sequence). The CDR3 region is CASSSDRPEQFF. In DNA, the CDR3 is TGTGCCAGCAGCTCTGACAGACCAGAGCAGTTCTTC.

This chain links TRBV5-1 with TRBJ2-3, with D uncertain. The CDR3 contains 16 residues. V dropped 0 bases and J dropped 0 bases, with 11 bases sitting between them. Looked up from germline, CDR1 is SGHRS and CDR2 is YFSETQ. This chain's CDR3 is CASSLAWRKSTDTQYF. The DNA for the CDR3 is TGCGCCAGCAGCTTGGCGTGGCGGAAAAGCACAGATACGCAGTATTTT.

The rearrangement joins TRBV12-3 or TRBV12-4 to TRBJ2-5, with 7 bases identical to TRBD1. CDR3 length equals 16 residues. Trimming removed 1 base from V and 4 bases from J; junction bases left unmatched: 9. CDR3 DNA: TGTGCCAGCAGTTTAGGCCCCCACAGGGGCACAGAGACCCAGTACTTC. This gives the protein CASSLGPHRGTETQYF.